The sequence of this TCR beta chain was determined in a study of blood T cell repertoires in COVID-19. In the study overall: Acute-phase and convalescent COVID-19 samples originated in the United States, Italy and Spain. T cells, B-cell-depleted T cells, or PBMCs provided the cDNA or gDNA that served as material.

This CDR3 spans 13 amino acids. CDR1 SGHRS and CDR2 YFSETQ come from the germline V gene. The V end lost 5 bases, the J end lost 5 bases, and 13 bases lay between the germline ends. In the source study's methods: Scientists estimated how many nucleated cells there were by amplifying reference gene primers. Sequencing used immunoSEQ multiplex PCR; TCRdb keeps in-frame clones, though not all of them. V, J and clone size reflect that table, while D and trimming were determined from the DNA. Of 180,000 or so clones listed, around 83% were seen once; the top ten hold approximately 8.9%. The chain joins TRBV5-1 to TRBJ1-1, with D possibly TRBD1 on 6 matching bases. Sequences were obtained from peripheral blood. The receptor's source is a woman aged 55-70 years with acute or convalescent COVID-19. The CDR3, as DNA: TGCGCCAGCAGTTACCAGGGGAAGACTGAAGCTTTCTTT. Its protein product is CASSYQGKTEAFF.